This passage covers 9 T cell receptor beta chains from one sample sequenced in a study of cytotoxic CD8 clonotypes in ibrutinib-treated CLL. The protocol was immunoSEQ multiplex PCR, while the TCRdb copy is restricted to in-frame clones and leaves out a portion. The repertoire holds approximately 170,000 clones, with about 88% as singletons. Sequenced here: PBMCs, sampled at disease progression, from a patient treated with ibrutinib. These receptors all stem from a human donor with chronic lymphocytic leukemia.

The chain has TRBV6-5 and TRBJ1-1; D is perhaps TRBD1 (6 bases). This CDR3 is 15 amino acids long. Germline CDR1 and CDR2: MNHEY and SVGAGI. The V end lost 7 bases, the J end lost 0 bases, and 15 bases lay between the germline ends. As DNA, the CDR3 is TGTGCCAGCACCGGGACAAGTAACATGAACACTGAAGCTTTCTTT. This codes for CASTGTSNMNTEAFF.

This chain links TRBV27 with TRBJ2-7; TRBD2 agrees at 9 bases. CDR1 is MNHEY and CDR2 is SMNVEV in the germline V gene (reference sequence). The V and J ends lost 6 bases and 6 bases, in that order; junction bases with no gene match: 6. The CDR3 runs to 13 residues. CDR3 amino acids: CASRGTSRREQYF. The CDR3 DNA follows: TGTGCCAGCAGGGGGACTAGCAGGCGCGAGCAGTACTTC.

The rearrangement links TRBV27 to TRBJ1-1; a possible D gene is TRBD1 (5 bases). The germline V gene has CDR1 MNHEY and CDR2 SMNVEV (reference sequence). V was cut by 1 base and J by 4 bases, with 10 bases left in between. The CDR3 has 14 residues. The CDR3 DNA reads TGTGCCAGCAGTTTATTGGGGGGTGGCACTGAAGCTTTCTTT. Translating gives CASSLLGGGTEAFF.

V usage is TRBV7-2 and J usage is TRBJ1-5, with TRBD1 matching over 9 bases. CDR3 size: 14 residues. The V segment lost 5 bases and the J segment 4 bases; nucleotides outside the gene matches: 3. In germline, CDR1 is SGHTA, CDR2 FQGNSA. CDR3 amino acids: CASSRQGVNQPQHF. Written as DNA, the CDR3 is TGTGCCAGCAGCCGACAGGGGGTAAATCAGCCCCAGCATTTT.

This chain uses TRBV19 with TRBJ1-2, with 8 bases lining up with TRBD1. This CDR3 has 15 amino acids. Germline V CDR1 and CDR2: LNHDA, SQIVND (reference sequence). J gave up 4 bases and V 6 bases, and 10 bases lay outside the gene matches. The CDR3 DNA follows: TGTGCCAGTAGCCTAGGACAGGGCGTTTCCTATGGCTACACCTTC. Protein sequence: CASSLGQGVSYGYTF.

This chain connects TRBV6-6 to TRBJ2-7; D gene unclear. The germline gives CDR1 MNHNY, CDR2 SVGAGI (reference sequence). Trimming took off 10 bases at V and 2 bases at J, with 9 bases between the two ends. CDR3 length: 11 residues. The CDR3 reads CATRSTYEQYF. The CDR3 DNA sequence: TGTGCCACGCGAAGTACCTACGAGCAGTACTTC.

This clone is a singleton in its sample. The genes are TRBV28 and TRBJ2-7; D is perhaps TRBD1 (6 bases). Trimming took 5 bases from V and 1 from J, leaving 9 bases between them. This CDR3 is built from 13 residues. Germline assignment: CDR1 MDHEN and CDR2 SYDVKM. The CDR3 sequence is CASSNTGSYEQYF. In DNA form, the CDR3 reads TGTGCCAGCAGTAATACAGGGTCCTACGAGCAGTACTTC.

J is TRBJ2-5 and V is TRBV4-2; TRBD2 agrees at 8 bases. Trimming took 0 bases from V and 5 from J; bases not matched to a gene: 8. There are 16 residues in the CDR3. Germline loops: CDR1 LGHNA, CDR2 YNFKEQ. CDR3 in DNA: TGTGCCAGCAGCCAAGAGGCGTCCGTAGCGGGGGAGACCCAGTACTTC. Translation: CASSQEASVAGETQYF.

This chain links TRBV7-9 with TRBJ1-1; 9 positions agree with TRBD1. V dropped 8 bases and J dropped 3; count of bases not matched to a gene: 7. Germline V gene data show CDR1 as SEHNR and CDR2 as FQNEAQ (reference sequence). The CDR3 has 14 amino acids. Written as DNA, the CDR3 is TGTGCCAGCGGAGGCGGACAGGGGCACACTGAAGCTTTCTTT. Its protein product is CASGGGQGHTEAFF.